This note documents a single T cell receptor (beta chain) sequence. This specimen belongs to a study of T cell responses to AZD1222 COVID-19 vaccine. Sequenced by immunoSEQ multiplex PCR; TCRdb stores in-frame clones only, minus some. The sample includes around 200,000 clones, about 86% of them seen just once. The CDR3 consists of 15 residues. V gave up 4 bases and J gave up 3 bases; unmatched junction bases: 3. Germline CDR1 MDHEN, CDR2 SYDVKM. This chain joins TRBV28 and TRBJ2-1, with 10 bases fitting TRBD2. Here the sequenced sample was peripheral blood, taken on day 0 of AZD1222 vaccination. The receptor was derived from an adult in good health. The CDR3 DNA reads TGTGCCAGCAGTTCACTAGCGGGAAACTACAATGAGCAGTTCTTC. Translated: CASSSLAGNYNEQFF.